This T cell receptor beta chain originates from a study of blood T cell repertoires in COVID-19. Study information: Acute and convalescent COVID-19 specimens originated in the United States, Italy and Spain. Nucleic acid was either cDNA or gDNA, and it came from T cells, B-cell-depleted T cells, or PBMCs.

V was clipped by 8 bases and J by 7 bases, with 6 bases between them. This CDR3 spans 11 amino acids. Germline V gene lookup returns CDR1 MNHNY and CDR2 SVGAGI (reference sequence). Authors' data handling: Reference gene primer amplification gave estimated nucleated cell counts. Repertoires were generated with immunoSEQ multiplex PCR, while TCRdb's copy carries only in-frame clones and drops some. V and J calls and clone size are given by that table; D and trimming were obtained from the DNA. Of about 81,000 clones detected, approximately 84% appear once; the ten largest clones hold roughly 13%. This clone was seen a few times.

The clonotype originates from a human donor in a cohort sampled during active COVID-19. Sequencing used peripheral blood. The chain uses TRBV6-6 and TRBJ1-6; D remains ambiguous. The CDR3: CASSGNSPLHF. CDR3 coding DNA: TGTGCCAGCTCGGGGAATTCACCCCTCCACTTT.